The source of this T cell receptor beta chain is a study of T cells in Graves' hyperthyroidism and ophthalmopathy. General study findings and limits: Blood samples included most of the expanded thyroid clonotypes exceeding 0.001.

Clinical symptoms, serum thyroxine, TRAb, thyroid ultrasound and orbital computed tomography established diagnosis. Sampled blood dates from first hyperthyroidism diagnosis, and it precedes any ophthalmopathy symptoms. This CDR3 comprises 14 residues. With 4 bases clipped from V and 11 bases from J, the junction kept 10 bases outside the gene matches. Germline V gene data show CDR1 as KGHDR and CDR2 as SFDVKD. The CDR3 regions of TCR beta were amplified from RNA transcripts. HTBI primers were used for first-round RT-PCR of the TCR CDR3. Each CDR3 protein is one row after TCRdb ran MiXCR on the multiplex PCR reads. The table includes 730,000 or so distinct CDR3 sequences, over 15% detected once. As to this clonotype: The antigen is unknown.

Sequences were obtained from blood. J is TRBJ1-5 and V is TRBV24-1; 7 bases map to TRBD1. This sequence was found in a woman aged 45 to 65 with Graves' hyperthyroidism that later progressed to Graves' ophthalmopathy. CDR3 DNA: TGTGCCACCAGTGACAGGACAGGCCCGGTAGCCCAGCATTTT. The encoded protein is CATSDRTGPVAQHF.